These 26 T cell receptor beta chains were sequenced from one sample in a study of vaccination and CD4 T cells after COVID-19. Documented treatment: approximately 9-day PBMC culture with coronavirus spike peptide pools or control peptides (ViraFEST assay). Cultured CD4+ T-cell DNA underwent Oncomine TCR Beta short-read sequencing. TCRdb redid the calling of the PCR reads with MiXCR, one entry per CDR3 protein. Seen here are some 10,000 distinct CDR3 sequences, around 43% observed once, and the top ten hold approximately 28%. These TCRs are of unknown antigen specificity. The sample was CD4+ T cells from blood, cultured in vitro. These receptors came from a human donor who had recovered from COVID-19.

The V call is TRBV7-9, the J call TRBJ1-1, with D possibly TRBD1 on 5 matching bases. This CDR3 has 15 residues. Deletions cut 1 base from V and 0 bases from J, with 9 bases between. The germline gives CDR1 SEHNR, CDR2 FQNEAQ (reference sequence). CDR3 nucleotide sequence: TGTGCCAGCAGCTTAGATCAGGGCGTGAACACTGAAGCTTTCTTT. Translated, it gives CASSLDQGVNTEAFF. The full variable domain, in which reference TRBV7-9 and TRBJ1-1 provide the parts outside the CDR3, is DTGVSQNPRHKITKRGQNVTFRCDPISEHNRLYWYRQTLGQGPEFLTYFQNEAQLEKSRLLSDRFSAERPKGSFSTLEIQRTEQGDSAMYLCASSLDQGVNTEAFFGQGTRLTVV.

The chain uses TRBV6-5 and TRBJ2-7, with D possibly being TRBD1 (6 bases). Trimming removed 4 bases from V and 1 base from J, with 14 bases in between. The germline V gene has CDR1 MNHEY and CDR2 SVGAGI. The CDR3 is 15 amino acids. The CDR3 region is CASSWGQTVSYEQYF. DNA of the CDR3: TGTGCCAGCAGTTGGGGGCAGACAGTTTCCTACGAGCAGTACTTC.

V usage is TRBV12-3 or TRBV12-4 and J usage is TRBJ2-1; unclear D gene. The germline V and J ends were trimmed by 7 bases and 3 bases, with 13 bases remaining between them. This CDR3 is built from 14 residues. This chain's CDR3 is CASTRSNLYNEQFF. The CDR3 bases are TGTGCCAGCACCCGGTCGAACCTCTACAATGAGCAGTTCTTC.

V and J are TRBV7-2 and TRBJ2-2; a possible D gene is TRBD2 (5 bases). CDR3 length: 13 amino acids. The V end lost 0 bases, the J end lost 6 bases, and 5 bases lay between the germline ends. Germline CDR1 and CDR2: SGHTA and FQGNSA. CDR3 nucleotides: TGTGCCAGCAGCTTAGCGGAGGCCGGGGAGCTGTTTTTT. It specifies CASSLAEAGELFF.

This sequence joins TRBV2 and TRBJ1-1; tentatively, D is TRBD1 (6 bases). The CDR3 extends over 15 amino acids. V dropped 1 base and J dropped 2 bases, with 11 bases sitting between them. Looked up from germline, CDR1 is SNHLY and CDR2 is FYNNEI. CDR3 in amino acids: CASSEDRGRNTEAFF. CDR3 DNA sequence: TGTGCCAGCAGTGAAGACCGGGGGCGCAACACTGAAGCTTTCTTT.

This clonotype was observed a handful of times. V gene TRBV10-2 combines with J gene TRBJ1-2; D perhaps matches TRBD1 (5 bases). CDR3 length equals 13 residues. The germline V gene encodes CDR1 WSHSY and CDR2 SAAADI. The V end lost 5 bases, the J end lost 2 bases, and 9 bases lay between the germline ends. As DNA, the CDR3 is TGCGCCAGCAGTCTGGACAACAACTATGGCTACACCTTC. It codes for CASSLDNNYGYTF.

This clonotype occurred once. At one boundary the junction diverges from the germline segment, which might be a read error. This rearrangement joins TRBV6-1 to TRBJ2-7; 8 bases fit TRBD1. The CDR3 length is 13 residues. CDR1 MNHNS and CDR2 SASEGT come from the germline V gene. In DNA, the CDR3 is TGTGCCAGCAGTCAAGCGACAGGGGACGAGCAGTACTTC. The encoded protein is CASSQATGDEQYF.

This clonotype was seen more than once but under ten times. The V call is TRBV20-1, the J call TRBJ1-5; a weak D match, TRBD1 (5 bases). Per germline, CDR1 DFQATT and CDR2 SNEGSKA (reference sequence). The CDR3 loop spans 14 amino acids. Trimming cost V 5 bases and J 2 bases, with 13 bases left between them. CDR3 protein: CSAQTGFGNQPQHF. Written as DNA, the CDR3 is TGCAGTGCTCAAACAGGTTTCGGCAATCAGCCCCAGCATTTT.

The V call is TRBV12-5, the J call TRBJ1-5; TRBD1 agrees at 8 bases. The CDR3 extends over 17 amino acids. J was trimmed by 2 bases and V by 3 bases; bases with no gene match: 9. Germline V lookup: CDR1 LGHNT, CDR2 FRNRAP. The DNA for the CDR3 is TGTGCTAGTGGTTTCTATGGACAGGGAGGTCGCAATCAGCCCCAGCATTTT. Its translation: CASGFYGQGGRNQPQHF.

This clonotype was seen a handful of times. V and J are TRBV30 and TRBJ1-1, with D maybe TRBD1 (5 bases). The CDR3 consists of 14 residues. Trimming removed 2 bases at V and 1 base at J, with 11 bases between. Germline CDR1 and CDR2: GTSNPN and SVGIG (reference sequence). The CDR3 reads CAWSLGLANTEAFF. CDR3 coding DNA: TGTGCCTGGAGTCTGGGACTGGCGAACACTGAAGCTTTCTTT.

There are a few counts of this clonotype. The chain uses TRBV7-2 and TRBJ1-1; D remains ambiguous. Per the germline V gene, CDR1 is SGHTA and CDR2 is FQGNSA. The V end was cut by 5 bases, the J end by 4 bases, with 8 bases between. The CDR3 extends over 12 amino acids. CDR3 sequence: CASSPGVTEAFF. The CDR3 region has the DNA TGTGCCAGCAGCCCCGGGGTCACTGAAGCTTTCTTT. The full variable domain, its missing parts supplied by reference TRBV7-2 and TRBJ1-1, is GAGVSQSPSNKVTEKGKDVELRCDPISGHTALYWYRQSLGQGLEFLIYFQGNSAPDKSGLPSDRFSAERTGGSVSTLTIQRTQQEDSAVYLCASSPGVTEAFFGQGTRLTVV.

The genes are TRBV30 and TRBJ1-2, with D hard to call. Germline-derived CDR1 and CDR2 are GTSNPN and SVGIG (reference sequence). This CDR3 spans 14 amino acids. V was pared by 0 bases and J by 4 bases, with 12 bases between. This CDR3 reads CAWSVRQLFYGYTF. The CDR3 DNA reads as TGTGCCTGGAGTGTACGGCAGCTTTTCTATGGCTACACCTTC. Drawing the rest from reference TRBV30 and TRBJ1-2, the complete variable domain is SQTIHQWPATLVQPVGSPLSLECTVEGTSNPNLYWYRQAAGRGLQLLFYSVGIGQISSEVPQNLSASRPQDRQFILSSKKLLLSDSGFYLCAWSVRQLFYGYTFGSGTRLTVV.

The chain employs TRBV10-3 and TRBJ1-2; D is unresolved. This CDR3 has 13 amino acids. The V end lost 4 bases, the J end lost 2 bases, and 8 bases lay between the germline ends. The germline gives CDR1 ENHRY, CDR2 SYGVKD. DNA of the CDR3: TGTGCCATCAGTGGACCGGGGAACTATGGCTACACCTTC. It translates to CAISGPGNYGYTF.

This chain uses TRBV12-3 or TRBV12-4 with TRBJ1-2; D might be TRBD1 (5 bases). The V gene lost 3 bases and the J gene lost 4 bases, with 12 bases spanning the gap. The length of the CDR3 is 14 residues. CDR3 region: CASSFDSLPYGYTF. CDR3 DNA: TGTGCCAGCAGTTTTGACAGCCTCCCCTATGGCTACACCTTC.

This clonotype is a singleton in its sample. The rearrangement uses TRBV23-1 and TRBJ1-2, with 9 nucleotides matching TRBD1. Being an ORF, TRBV23-1 has a function that is uncertain. J was trimmed by 3 bases and V by 6 bases; bases with no gene match: 5. This CDR3 is 14 amino acids long. The DNA of the CDR3 is TGCGCCAGCAGCACGGGACAGGGTGACTATGGCTACACCTTC. It encodes CASSTGQGDYGYTF.

V gene TRBV10-3 combines with J gene TRBJ2-3; D may be TRBD2 (5 bases). CDR3 length: 14 amino acids. CDR1 is ENHRY, CDR2 SYGVKD, per germline. Trimming shortened V by 0 bases and J by 3 bases, and 7 bases separated the two germline ends. The CDR3 protein is CAISESGRTDTQYF. The CDR3 DNA sequence: TGTGCCATCAGTGAGTCGGGGAGAACAGATACGCAGTATTTT.

The chain links TRBV12-3 or TRBV12-4 to TRBJ2-7; either TRBD1 or TRBD2 may fit D (5 bases each). The CDR3 loop spans 14 amino acids. V was clipped by 6 bases and J by 7 bases, with 19 bases between them. The CDR3: CASSPSGAWREQYF. The DNA of the CDR3 is TGTGCCAGCAGCCCGAGTGGGGCGTGGAGGGAGCAGTACTTC.

The chain recombines TRBV11-3 with TRBJ2-7; a possible D gene is TRBD1 (5 bases). The germline V gene has CDR1 SGHNT and CDR2 YENEEA. This CDR3 spans 16 amino acids. Trimming took 0 bases from V and 0 from J, leaving 12 bases between them. The chain's CDR3 is CASSLERGISSYEQYF. CDR3 DNA: TGTGCCAGCAGCTTAGAAAGGGGTATTAGCTCCTACGAGCAGTACTTC.

The V and J genes are TRBV6-1 and TRBJ1-3, with D possibly being TRBD1 (5 bases). The CDR3 has 14 amino acids. V gave up 2 bases and J gave up 7 bases, with 12 bases separating them. From germline, CDR1 is MNHNS and CDR2 SASEGT. CDR3 bases: TGTGCCAGCAGTGAAATGGGGGGGTACAACACCATATATTTT. This gives the protein CASSEMGGYNTIYF.

The chain couples TRBV20-1 to TRBJ2-7; tentatively, D is TRBD1 (6 bases). Trimming took off 5 bases at V and 6 bases at J, with 17 bases between the two ends. The CDR3 is 13 residues long. CDR1 DFQATT and CDR2 SNEGSKA come from the germline V gene (reference sequence). In DNA form, the CDR3 reads TGCAGTGCTGGGGACCCGGGACAATTCGAGCAGTACTTC. It yields the protein CSAGDPGQFEQYF.

This chain uses TRBV11-2 with TRBJ2-7; possibly TRBD1 or TRBD2 for D (6 bases each). V lost 8 bases to trimming and J lost 3 bases, with 11 bases between them. Germline V gene lookup returns CDR1 SGHAT and CDR2 FQNNGV. This CDR3 has 12 amino acids. CDR3 in DNA: TGTGCCAGCCGGGGGCGGAACTACGAGCAGTACTTC. Encoded protein: CASRGRNYEQYF.

This clonotype was seen a few times. J is TRBJ1-1 and V is TRBV2, with D hard to call. The CDR3 totals 13 residues. Per germline, CDR1 SNHLY and CDR2 FYNNEI. The V end was cut by 7 bases, the J end by 4 bases, with 13 bases between. The CDR3 loop reads CASTTEGFTEAFF. CDR3 nucleotides: TGTGCCAGCACCACAGAGGGTTTCACTGAAGCTTTCTTT.

The genes are TRBV6-5 and TRBJ1-3, with D perhaps matching TRBD1 (6 bases). CDR3 size: 18 residues. CDR1 is MNHEY, CDR2 SVGAGI, per germline. Trimming took off 2 bases at V and 0 bases at J, with 17 bases between the two ends. The CDR3 DNA reads as TGTGCCAGCAGTTACGATGTGGAGGGGACATTCTCTGGAAACACCATATATTTT. This sequence encodes CASSYDVEGTFSGNTIYF.

This clonotype was counted a few times. CDR3 amino acids: CSARDELAGRTDTQYF. The CDR3 DNA reads TGCAGTGCTAGAGACGAGTTAGCGGGGCGGACAGATACGCAGTATTTT. The J gene is TRBJ2-3, the V gene TRBV20-1; 8 positions agree with TRBD2. Germline V gene data show CDR1 as DFQATT and CDR2 as SNEGSKA (reference sequence). V gave up 0 bases and J gave up 3 bases; unmatched junction bases: 8. The CDR3 runs 16 residues.

The rearrangement uses TRBV7-9 and TRBJ2-2; no clear D. V lost 3 bases and J 7 bases, leaving 9 bases between the germline ends. Germline loops: CDR1 SEHNR, CDR2 FQNEAQ (reference sequence). The CDR3 extends over 13 amino acids. CDR3 amino acids: CASSFDGGGELFF. The CDR3 DNA sequence: TGTGCCAGCAGCTTTGACGGTGGCGGGGAGCTGTTTTTT.

The gene calls are TRBV5-4 and TRBJ1-2; 7 bases align to TRBD1. Germline assignment: CDR1 SGHNT and CDR2 YYREEE (reference sequence). Unmatched junction bases numbered 5, after V lost 5 bases and J lost 7 bases. This CDR3 comprises 12 residues. CDR3: CASSRTGTGYTF. CDR3 bases: TGTGCCAGCAGTCGGACAGGTACTGGCTACACCTTC.